One sample yielded the 5 T cell receptor beta chains listed below, sequenced in a study of shared clonotypes between healthy human individuals. Data came from immunoSEQ multiplex PCR; TCRdb stores just in-frame clones and leaves some out. The repertoire consists of roughly 490,000 clones, with 79% occurring once and the leading ten covering over 9.5%. The sequenced material came from PBMCs. These receptors came from a woman between 40 and 50 years old in good health. Some clones in this sample may be carry-over from other donors' samples.

V is TRBV5-1 and J is TRBJ1-1, with D perhaps TRBD1 (5 bases). CDR1 and CDR2 from the germline V gene are SGHRS and YFSETQ. This CDR3 spans 15 amino acids. V lost 1 base and J 4 bases, leaving 14 bases between the germline ends. CDR3 in amino acids: CASSLLEAGGTEAFF. CDR3 DNA sequence: TGCGCCAGCAGCTTGCTCGAGGCGGGGGGCACTGAAGCTTTCTTT.

This clone was seen more than once but under ten times. The chain joins TRBV11-2 to TRBJ2-1, with TRBD2 as a possible D gene (5 bases). This CDR3 is 17 amino acids long. Germline loops: CDR1 SGHAT, CDR2 FQNNGV. V was pared by 2 bases and J by 3 bases, with 17 bases between. The CDR3 loop is CASSLRDWRNYYNEQFF. Here the CDR3 DNA reads TGTGCCAGCAGCTTAAGGGATTGGAGGAATTACTACAATGAGCAGTTCTTC. Full variable domain (outside the CDR3, taken from reference TRBV11-2 and TRBJ2-1): EAGVAQSPRYKIIEKRQSVAFWCNPISGHATLYWYQQILGQGPKLLIQFQNNGVVDDSQLPKDRFSAERLKGVDSTLKIQPAKLEDSAVYLCASSLRDWRNYYNEQFFGPGTRLTVL.

The chain links TRBV28 to TRBJ1-5; no clear D gene. With 6 bases removed from V and 0 bases from J, the gap between germline ends came to 3 bases. The germline CDR1 and CDR2 sequences are MDHEN and SYDVKM. The CDR3 is 12 amino acids. Written as DNA, the CDR3 is TGTGCCAGCAGGAGTAGCAATCAGCCCCAGCATTTT. Protein sequence: CASRSSNQPQHF.

This clone has a single count. The V call is TRBV6-1, the J call TRBJ2-7; 7 nucleotides agree with TRBD2. CDR3 size: 14 residues. Germline trimming cut 7 bases from V and 3 bases from J; bases unmatched to any gene: 9. The V gene's germline CDR1 is MNHNS and CDR2 SASEGT. This CDR3 is CASKLARDYYEQYF. The CDR3 bases are TGTGCCAGCAAACTAGCGCGGGACTACTACGAGCAGTACTTC.

This clone was counted a single time. The V call is TRBV28, the J call TRBJ2-3; the D gene is possibly TRBD1 (5 bases). V was clipped by 5 bases and J by 7 bases, with 16 bases between them. The CDR3 extends over 14 amino acids. Germline V gene sequence: CDR1 MDHEN, CDR2 SYDVKM. CDR3: CASSVRFRDHTQYF. The CDR3 bases are TGTGCCAGCAGTGTGCGATTCAGGGATCATACGCAGTATTTT.